One sample yielded the 26 T cell receptor beta chains listed below, sequenced in a study of PD-1 blockade in classical Hodgkin lymphoma (dated by TCRdb to 2019 to 2021). What the time point label conveys for this sample: cycle 4 day 1 (C4D1), after 6 weeks of nivolumab. All trial patients had relapsed after autologous stem cell transplantation, with cohorts A, B and C differing in prior brentuximab vedotin exposure. The library was obtained by the immunoSEQ multiplex PCR assay. TCRdb's version of the immuneACCESS table is confined to in-frame rearrangements and falls short of the full clone set. An unresolved V gene accounts for under half of the shortfall where checked; the remainder is of unknown origin. The sample data list tens of thousands of clones, and roughly 80% of these were observed just once. Of the sample, 15% to 20% is held by the ten largest clones. Source: peripheral blood mononuclear cells (PBMCs), taken before the fourth cycle of nivolumab. The receptors derive from a human donor with classical Hodgkin lymphoma.

A few counts support this clone. The rearrangement joins TRBV6-4 to TRBJ1-1; 7 bases line up with TRBD1. The junction had 5 bases not matched to a gene; V was cut back by 3 bases and J by 4 bases. This CDR3 contains 14 residues. Germline lookup yields CDR1 MRHNA and CDR2 SNTAGT. This chain's CDR3 is CASSDHDRATEAFF. The CDR3 DNA reads as TGTGCCAGCAGTGATCATGACAGGGCCACTGAAGCTTTCTTT.

The chain joins TRBV7-7 to TRBJ2-5, with D maybe TRBD1 (5 bases). Trimming stripped 1 base from V and 4 bases from J, with 13 bases between. CDR1 SSHAT and CDR2 FNYEAQ come from the germline V gene (reference sequence). CDR3 length: 15 residues. In nucleotides, the CDR3 is TGTGCCAGCAGCTTAGGTCGACAGTACAGAGAGACCCAGTACTTC. This translates into CASSLGRQYRETQYF.

The V call is TRBV12-5, the J call TRBJ1-2; D ambiguous. CDR1 LGHNT and CDR2 FRNRAP come from the germline V gene. The CDR3 is 17 amino acids. V was pared by 3 bases and J by 7 bases, with 24 bases between. The CDR3 region is CASGFLASSVGPAGYTF. Here the CDR3 DNA reads TGTGCTAGTGGTTTTCTGGCGTCTTCTGTCGGCCCCGCTGGCTACACCTTC.

The V gene is TRBV2, the J gene TRBJ2-7; tentative D call: TRBD2 (7 bases). CDR1 is SNHLY, CDR2 FYNNEI, per germline. The CDR3 contains 14 residues. V lost 10 bases to trimming and J lost 7 bases, with 23 bases between them. The CDR3, as DNA: TGTGCCACCGCCTCAGGAGGGGGGGCGGGTGAGCAGTACTTC. The encoded protein is CATASGGGAGEQYF. Looking up the rest from reference TRBV2 and TRBJ2-7 gives the full variable domain: EPEVTQTPSHQVTQMGQEVILRCVPISNHLYFYWYRQILGQKVEFLVSFYNNEISEKSEIFDDQFSVERPDGSNFTLKIRSTKLEDSAMYFCATASGGGAGEQYFGPGTRLTVT.

The genes are TRBV5-4 and TRBJ2-7, with a possible D match to TRBD1 (6 bases). The CDR3 consists of 14 residues. In germline, CDR1 is SGHNT, CDR2 YYREEE (reference sequence). V shed 0 bases and J shed 3 bases, with 10 bases lying between them. The CDR3 DNA reads TGTGCCAGCAGCTTGGGAGGACAGAACTACGAGCAGTACTTC. Residues: CASSLGGQNYEQYF.

The chain recombines TRBV28 with TRBJ2-2; a weak D match, TRBD2 (6 bases). Trimming took off 10 bases at V and 1 base at J, with 16 bases between the two ends. CDR1 is MDHEN and CDR2 is SYDVKM in the germline V gene. The CDR3 runs to 15 residues. The CDR3 sequence: CATPAGRLNTGELFF. CDR3 sequence (DNA): TGTGCCACCCCGGCGGGACGATTGAACACCGGGGAGCTGTTTTTT.

This rearrangement joins TRBV19 to TRBJ1-1; weak D call: TRBD1 (6 bases). From germline, CDR1 is LNHDA and CDR2 SQIVND (reference sequence). The V end was cut by 4 bases, the J end by 0 bases, with 12 bases between. CDR3 length equals 15 residues. Written as DNA, the CDR3 is TGTGCCAGTAGTAGGGGGGGCACCATGAACACTGAAGCTTTCTTT. It codes for CASSRGGTMNTEAFF. Full variable domain (missing parts from reference TRBV19 and TRBJ1-1): DGGITQSPKYLFRKEGQNVTLSCEQNLNHDAMYWYRQDPGQGLRLIYYSQIVNDFQKGDIAEGYSVSREKKESFPLTVTSAQKNPTAFYLCASSRGGTMNTEAFFGQGTRLTVV.

The chain combines TRBV5-6 with TRBJ1-1; 8 nucleotides line up with TRBD1. Germline values: CDR1 SGHDT, CDR2 YYEEEE. The CDR3 sequence is 14 residues long. The junction had 5 bases not matched to a gene; V was cut back by 3 bases and J by 4 bases. Here the CDR3 reads CASSSRGQRTEAFF. DNA for the CDR3: TGTGCCAGCAGCTCCAGGGGGCAGCGCACTGAAGCTTTCTTT.

This clone was seen only a few times. The CDR3 region has the DNA TGTGCCACCGGCCCCCGGCAGGAACTCACTGAAGCTTTCTTT. Its translation is CATGPRQELTEAFF. This chain connects TRBV15 to TRBJ1-1; D remains unclear. The germline gives CDR1 LNHNV, CDR2 YYDKDF (reference sequence). The CDR3 has 14 amino acids. V was trimmed by 8 bases and J by 4 bases, leaving 17 bases between them. The entire variable domain, with the rest obtained from reference TRBV15 and TRBJ1-1, is as follows: DAMVIQNPRYQVTQFGKPVTLSCSQTLNHNVMYWYQQKSSQAPKLLFHYYDKDFNNEADTPDNFQSRRPNTSFCFLDIRSPGLGDTAMYLCATGPRQELTEAFFGQGTRLTVV.

The chain uses TRBV7-2 and TRBJ2-3, with 8 bases identical to TRBD2. Germline V gene lookup returns CDR1 SGHTA and CDR2 FQGNSA. This CDR3 has 13 residues. Trimming removed 4 bases from V and 7 bases from J; junction bases left unmatched: 4. The CDR3 region is CASSSGGLNTQYF. For the CDR3, the DNA is TGTGCCAGCAGCTCGGGGGGGCTAAATACGCAGTATTTT.

V gene TRBV21-1 combines with J gene TRBJ1-2; the table's D call, TRBD1, has no DNA check behind it. TRBV21-1 is given as a pseudogene. CDR3 length equals 14 residues. This chain's CDR3 is CASSPQGLSYGYTF. In DNA, the CDR3 is TGTGCCAGCAGCCCGCAGGGGCTGAGCTATGGCTACACCTTC.

This sequence joins TRBV19 and TRBJ1-5, with D possibly matching TRBD1 (5 bases). Trimming took off 3 bases at V and 0 bases at J, with 12 bases between the two ends. CDR1 is LNHDA and CDR2 is SQIVND in the germline V gene (reference sequence). CDR3 length equals 16 residues. CDR3 DNA: TGTGCCAGTAGTATGGGAGGGGATTATAGCAATCAGCCCCAGCATTTT. Its translation is CASSMGGDYSNQPQHF. Using reference TRBV19 and TRBJ1-5 for the parts outside the CDR3, the full variable domain is DGGITQSPKYLFRKEGQNVTLSCEQNLNHDAMYWYRQDPGQGLRLIYYSQIVNDFQKGDIAEGYSVSREKKESFPLTVTSAQKNPTAFYLCASSMGGDYSNQPQHFGDGTRLSIL.

The CDR3 reads CASSPDSMNTEAFF. The DNA for the CDR3 is TGTGCCAGCAGCCCGGACAGTATGAACACTGAAGCTTTCTTT. The J gene is TRBJ1-1, the V gene TRBV4-2, with a possible D match to TRBD1 (6 bases). V was clipped by 4 bases and J by 0 bases, with 9 bases between them. CDR3 length: 14 amino acids. Germline loops: CDR1 LGHNA, CDR2 YNFKEQ.

The chain has TRBV9 and TRBJ2-2; tentatively, D is TRBD2 (5 bases). Trimming pared 2 bases from V and 1 base from J, leaving 12 bases between. Germline V gives CDR1 SGDLS, CDR2 YYNGEE. This CDR3 region has 16 residues. CDR3 protein: CASSVTWRVNTGELFF. The CDR3 nucleotides are TGTGCCAGCAGCGTCACCTGGCGGGTGAACACCGGGGAGCTGTTTTTT.

This sequence joins TRBV29-1 and TRBJ1-1; D not certain. The CDR3 is 11 amino acids. Germline loops: CDR1 SQVTM, CDR2 ANQGSEA. Trimming removed 7 bases from V and 3 bases from J, with 9 bases in between. This chain's CDR3 is CSGAWDTEAFF. In DNA form, the CDR3 reads TGCAGCGGGGCTTGGGACACTGAAGCTTTCTTT.

This chain links TRBV28 with TRBJ2-1, with 11 bases aligning to TRBD2. Unmatched junction bases numbered 9, after V lost 6 bases and J lost 5 bases. CDR3 length equals 16 residues. Germline V gives CDR1 MDHEN, CDR2 SYDVKM. CDR3 residues: CASRRRLAGTNNEQFF. The DNA for the CDR3 is TGTGCCAGCAGACGTAGACTAGCGGGGACCAACAATGAGCAGTTCTTC.

V gene TRBV5-8 combines with J gene TRBJ1-1; 8 bases align to TRBD1. V lost 4 bases to trimming and J lost 5 bases; unmatched junction nucleotides: 10. The CDR3 sequence is 15 residues long. Germline V CDR1 and CDR2: SGHTS, YDEGEE. The CDR3 nucleotides are TGTGCCAGCAGCCCTAGAGACAGGGGTTGGACTGAAGCTTTCTTT. Translating gives CASSPRDRGWTEAFF.

This clone was seen a few times. This rearrangement joins TRBV27 to TRBJ1-4, with a possible D match to TRBD1 (6 bases). The CDR3 totals 14 residues. Germline V lookup: CDR1 MNHEY, CDR2 SMNVEV (reference sequence). The V end was cut by 3 bases, the J end by 4 bases, with 9 bases between. CDR3 nucleotides: TGTGCCAGCAGTTTCCAGGGGATTAATGAAAAACTGTTTTTT. The encoded protein is CASSFQGINEKLFF.

V and J are TRBV6-1 and TRBJ1-1, with a tentative D call TRBD1 (6 bases). CDR3 size: 13 residues. V dropped 2 bases and J dropped 10 bases, with 14 bases sitting between them. The germline V gene has CDR1 MNHNS and CDR2 SASEGT. The CDR3 loop reads CASSENRDMGAFF. CDR3 nucleotide sequence: TGTGCCAGCAGTGAAAACCGGGACATGGGAGCTTTCTTT.

The rearrangement joins TRBV6-5 to TRBJ1-5; 7 bases agree with TRBD1. Germline CDR1 and CDR2: MNHEY and SVGAGI. This CDR3 comprises 16 residues. The junction had 12 bases not matched to a gene; V was cut back by 4 bases and J by 6 bases. The CDR3, as DNA: TGTGCCAGCAGTTCTTCCGAAACAGGGGCCTCTCAGCCCCAGCATTTT. Amino acids: CASSSSETGASQPQHF.

The rearrangement joins TRBV6-4 to TRBJ2-1; 9 nucleotides match TRBD2. The ends lost 3 bases at V and 8 bases at J; junction bases unmatched: 8. This CDR3 has 15 amino acids. Germline CDR1 and CDR2: MRHNA and SNTAGT. In DNA, the CDR3 is TGTGCCAGCAGTGAAAGCCTAGCGGGGAATGATGAGCAGTTCTTC. The encoded protein is CASSESLAGNDEQFF.

The rearrangement joins TRBV19 to TRBJ2-1; possibly TRBD1 for D (5 bases). Between the trimmed V and J ends, which lost 3 bases and 6 bases, there was a span of 24 bases. In germline, CDR1 is LNHDA, CDR2 SQIVND (reference sequence). The length of the CDR3 is 18 residues. The CDR3 DNA reads TGTGCCAGTAGTATCTCCCCGGACAATTTCGCTGAGATCAATGAGCAGTTCTTC. It yields the protein CASSISPDNFAEINEQFF.

The genes are TRBV30 and TRBJ1-2, with D perhaps TRBD1 (5 bases). This CDR3 region has 15 residues. Germline V gene data show CDR1 as GTSNPN and CDR2 as SVGIG (reference sequence). V lost 0 bases and J 6 bases, leaving 17 bases between the germline ends. The CDR3 DNA sequence: TGTGCCTGGAGTGTACTAGGTTCCGGGGGGGATGGCTACACCTTC. Its translation is CAWSVLGSGGDGYTF.

This clone appeared a single time. The rearrangement uses TRBV6-5 and TRBJ1-2; 7 bases line up with TRBD1. CDR3 length: 14 residues. J was trimmed by 2 bases and V by 7 bases; bases with no gene match: 7. Germline V CDR1 and CDR2: MNHEY, SVGAGI. The CDR3 DNA reads TGTGCCAGCACCTCCCAGGGGGGAAACTATGGCTACACCTTC. Its translation is CASTSQGGNYGYTF.

This chain links TRBV9 with TRBJ2-3; 9 bases map to TRBD1. Per the germline V gene, CDR1 is SGDLS and CDR2 is YYNGEE. V trimming: 1 base; J trimming: 5 bases; junction bases outside the gene matches: 5. This CDR3 spans 15 amino acids. This chain's CDR3 is CASSVSTGGRDTQYF. Written as DNA, the CDR3 is TGTGCCAGCAGCGTAAGTACAGGGGGCAGAGATACGCAGTATTTT.

The chain carries TRBV7-6 and TRBJ2-1; a weak D match, TRBD2 (7 bases). V dropped 1 base and J dropped 0 bases, with 10 bases sitting between them. The CDR3 has 16 residues. The germline V gene encodes CDR1 SGHVS and CDR2 FNYEAQ. The CDR3 DNA reads TGTGCCAGCAGCTTAGAGAGGGGGGGCTCCTACAATGAGCAGTTCTTC. Protein sequence: CASSLERGGSYNEQFF.